These T cell receptor beta chains were read from a single sample in a study of PD-L1 blockade in urothelial cancer. Assay: immunoSEQ multiplex PCR; the TCRdb copy retains only in-frame clones and omits some. The data contain approximately 90,000 clones, more than 75% of them seen just once; the ten biggest clones take up about an eighth. Here the sequenced sample was PBMCs, taken around atezolizumab (anti-PD-L1) treatment. The source is a man in his sixties with urothelial cancer. The CDR3 runs from the conserved cysteine through the conserved F or W. The D gene is left open where the match is weak. Size values are once, few and many counts, or a class for expanded clones, and some rows have none.

>TRBD1|.|TRBV4-3|TRBJ2-1
CASSHLLGQGRNEQFF
TGCGCCAGCAGCCACCTGTTGGGACAGGGGCGCAATGAGCAGTTCTTC
>.|few|TRBV19|TRBJ1-3
CASSIRSQAPNTIYF
TGTGCCAGTAGTATAAGGAGTCAAGCACCGAACACCATATATTTT
>TRBD2|few|TRBV2|TRBJ2-7
CASRGGLAGVTEQYF
TGTGCCAGCAGAGGGGGACTAGCGGGAGTGACCGAGCAGTACTTC
>TRBD1|.|TRBV6-5|TRBJ1-4
CASSPRDRGREKLFF
TGTGCCAGCAGCCCCCGGGACAGGGGTAGGGAAAAACTGTTTTTT
>.|.|TRBV30|TRBJ2-7
CAWTSGGPYEQYF
TGTGCCTGGACGTCGGGGGGCCCCTACGAGCAGTACTTC
>TRBD1|few|TRBV9|TRBJ1-4
CASSAGSTGTNEKLFF
TGTGCCAGCAGCGCAGGATCGACAGGGACGAATGAAAAACTGTTTTTT
>TRBD1|once|TRBV6-5|TRBJ1-2
CASSYSGRGSYGYTF
TGTGCCAGCAGTTACAGCGGCAGGGGGAGCTATGGCTACACCTTC
>.|.|TRBV6-6|TRBJ1-1
CASSNRVNDQAFF
TGTGCCAGCAGTAACCGGGTTAACGACCAAGCTTTCTTT
>TRBD1|.|TRBV29-1|TRBJ1-1
CSVVTGAAEAFF
TGCAGCGTTGTTACAGGGGCAGCTGAAGCTTTCTTT
>TRBD2|.|TRBV7-9|TRBJ2-7
CASSLGLGTSVYEQYF
TGTGCCAGCAGCTTAGGGCTTGGGACTAGCGTCTACGAGCAGTACTTC
>.|.|TRBV9|TRBJ2-1
CASSVAGIYNEQFF
TGTGCCAGCAGCGTGGCAGGGATCTACAATGAGCAGTTCTTC
>.|.|TRBV19|TRBJ2-5
CASSIPGLETQYF
TGTGCCAGTAGTATTCCAGGGTTGGAGACCCAGTACTTC
>.|.|TRBV6-6|TRBJ2-7
CASSYSREYYEQYF
TGTGCCAGCAGTTACTCCCGAGAGTACTACGAGCAGTACTTC
>TRBD2|.|TRBV5-1|TRBJ2-1
CASSRFSLAVYNEQFF
TGCGCCAGCAGCCGGTTTAGTCTAGCGGTTTACAATGAGCAGTTCTTC
>.|.|TRBV5-1|TRBJ1-1
CASKDQRETDEAFF
TGCGCCAGCAAAGACCAGCGAGAGACAGATGAAGCTTTCTTT
>TRBD1|few|TRBV5-7|TRBJ1-5
CASSLSLGGGHQPQHF
TGTGCCAGCAGCTTGAGTCTAGGGGGCGGGCATCAGCCCCAGCATTTT
>.|.|TRBV4-3|TRBJ2-5
CASSPRLGATQYF
TGCGCCAGCAGCCCCCGTTTGGGGGCGACCCAGTACTTC